Each of the 14 T cell receptor beta chains below was sequenced from the same sample in a study of Graves' ophthalmopathy and Graves' hyperthyroidism (dated by TCRdb to the late 2010s). Sequencing instrument: Illumina HiSeq 2000. For repertoire sequencing, TCR beta CDR3 regions were amplified from RNA transcripts. A first-round RT-PCR used HTBI primers with the Qiagen OneStep RT-PCR kit, followed by a second-round multiplex PCR, size selection and purification. The raw public reads went through TCRdb reprocessing: fastp at Q25, MiXCR clone calling, in-frame beta chains kept. A single entry per CDR3 protein holds the most common genes and DNA from its merged rows. The sample includes about 740,000 distinct CDR3 sequences, with 35% to 50% observed a single time. 40% to 55% of the sample is in the top ten clones. The sequenced material came from peripheral blood. All receptors derive from an adult man with Graves' ophthalmopathy.

This rearrangement joins TRBV6-1 to TRBJ1-5; maybe TRBD1 (5 bases). The CDR3 is made up of 14 amino acids. The V and J ends lost 4 bases and 6 bases respectively, with 13 bases between them. Germline CDR1 is MNHNS and CDR2 is SASEGT. As DNA, the CDR3 is TGTGCCAGCAGTGTGGCAGGGAGGGCTCAGCCCCAGCATTTT. Residues: CASSVAGRAQPQHF.

The chain employs TRBV11-1 and TRBJ2-3; D possibly corresponds to TRBD1 (6 bases). Germline lookup yields CDR1 SGHAT and CDR2 FQDESV (reference sequence). The V gene lost 1 base and the J gene lost 6 bases, with 14 bases spanning the gap. There are 15 residues in the CDR3. DNA of the CDR3: TGTGCCAGCAGCTTAGTACAGGGCCCCCACGATACGCAGTATTTT. This encodes CASSLVQGPHDTQYF.

This clonotype was recorded a few times. The chain links TRBV2 to TRBJ2-6, with no clear D. Trimming shortened V by 5 bases and J by 3 bases, and 5 bases separated the two germline ends. In germline, CDR1 is SNHLY, CDR2 FYNNEI. This CDR3 comprises 13 residues. The CDR3 sequence: CASSIRGANVLTF. CDR3 coding DNA: TGTGCCAGCAGTATCCGTGGGGCCAACGTCCTGACTTTC.

This clonotype was counted at least ten times. V usage is TRBV14 and J usage is TRBJ1-2; no clear D gene. CDR1 is SGHDN, CDR2 FVKESK, per germline. This CDR3 has 13 amino acids. Trimming cost V 0 bases and J 4 bases, with 6 bases left between them. As DNA, the CDR3 is TGTGCCAGCAGCCAAGATCATCTCTATGGCTACACCTTC. Protein: CASSQDHLYGYTF.

Notes on this clonotype: Relative to the germline gene, one junction end is altered; a read error may explain this. CDR3 coding DNA: TGTGCCAGTAGTATGATGGGTAGCAATCGGCCCCAGCATTTT. Residues: CASSMMGSNRPQHF. The V and J genes are TRBV19 and TRBJ1-5; no definite D call. This CDR3 spans 14 amino acids. Germline V lookup: CDR1 LNHDA, CDR2 SQIVND (reference sequence).

A note on this clonotype: The germline gene is not matched at one end of the junction; a read error may be the cause. The chain carries TRBV5-1 and TRBJ2-3; D may be TRBD2 (6 bases). The CDR3 spans 16 residues. Germline V gene lookup returns CDR1 SGHRS and CDR2 YFSETQ. CDR3 nucleotides: TGTGCCAGCAGCTTAGCGTTGCGCCCTAGCGAAGATACGCAGTATTTT. This gives the protein CASSLALRPSEDTQYF.

The chain links TRBV11-2 to TRBJ1-5; D is unresolved. V lost 3 bases and J lost 1, with 19 bases in between. The CDR3 consists of 18 residues. Germline V gene lookup returns CDR1 SGHAT and CDR2 FQNNGV. In nucleotides, the CDR3 is TGTGCCAGCAGCTTCAAGGGATACGAGTCGCCGAGCAATCAGCCCCAGCATTTT. Translating it yields CASSFKGYESPSNQPQHF.

This clonotype was observed at least ten times. The chain has TRBV7-6 and TRBJ1-3; no firm D call. Trimming pared 5 bases from V and 4 bases from J, leaving 12 bases between. Germline V gives CDR1 SGHVS, CDR2 FNYEAQ. This CDR3 region has 14 residues. This chain's CDR3 is CASSEVTFGNTIYF. The CDR3 DNA reads TGTGCCAGCAGCGAAGTGACGTTCGGAAACACCATATATTTT.

This clonotype was found many times. V gene TRBV25-1 combines with J gene TRBJ1-5, with D tentatively TRBD1 (5 bases). The CDR3 sequence is 14 residues long. Looked up from germline, CDR1 is MGHDK and CDR2 is SYGVNS. V was trimmed by 3 bases and J by 4 bases, leaving 10 bases between them. CDR3 in amino acids: CASSDGTPNQPQHF. The DNA for the CDR3 is TGTGCCAGCAGTGATGGGACCCCGAATCAGCCCCAGCATTTT.

The table lists this clonotype with many counts. This sequence joins TRBV2 and TRBJ1-5; D is perhaps TRBD1 (6 bases). The CDR3 loop spans 13 amino acids. Germline V gene lookup returns CDR1 SNHLY and CDR2 FYNNEI. V lost 10 bases, J lost 5 bases, and 15 bases lay in between. The CDR3 DNA reads TGTGCCACCCACAGGGATCGGGATCAGCCCCAGCATTTT. Translating it yields CATHRDRDQPQHF. Together with reference TRBV2 and TRBJ1-5, the CDR3 gives the full variable domain: EPEVTQTPSHQVTQMGQEVILRCVPISNHLYFYWYRQILGQKVEFLVSFYNNEISEKSEIFDDQFSVERPDGSNFTLKIRSTKLEDSAMYFCATHRDRDQPQHFGDGTRLSIL.

The CDR3 is CASSGSWTGELFF. The CDR3 nucleotides read TGTGCCAGCAGTGGATCTTGGACCGGGGAGCTGTTTTTT. The chain has TRBV2 and TRBJ2-2; no clear D gene. The germline V and J ends were trimmed by 4 bases and 5 bases, with 8 bases remaining between them. The CDR3 has 13 amino acids. Germline V gene data show CDR1 as SNHLY and CDR2 as FYNNEI.

In its sample, this clonotype was seen many times. The J gene is TRBJ2-5, the V gene TRBV12-3 or TRBV12-4; D gene uncertain. This CDR3 has 13 residues. The V end was cut by 3 bases, the J end by 5 bases, with 10 bases between. CDR3: CASSLVMTETQYF. Written as DNA, the CDR3 is TGTGCCAGCAGTTTGGTCATGACGGAGACCCAGTACTTC.

In regard to this clonotype: It may be a read error: a sequence one base away is much more abundant. The V and J genes are TRBV24-1 and TRBJ1-5; D may be TRBD1 (5 bases). Germline lookup yields CDR1 KGHDR and CDR2 SFDVKD. This CDR3 is 14 amino acids long. The CDR3 is CAISPRGHNQPQHF. The DNA for the CDR3 is TGTGCCATCAGTCCCCGGGGCCACAATCAGCCCCAGCATTTT.

This clonotype showed up just once. The V call is TRBV24-1, the J call TRBJ1-4, with 10 bases aligning to TRBD1. The ends lost 4 bases at V and 8 bases at J; junction bases unmatched: 6. From germline, CDR1 is KGHDR and CDR2 SFDVKD. CDR3 size: 15 residues. The CDR3 protein is CATSDPGTGAEKLFF. The CDR3 nucleotides are TGTGCCACCAGTGACCCAGGGACAGGGGCCGAAAAACTGTTTTTT.